What follows describes a single T cell receptor beta chain. PCR used 60 Vbeta primers and 13 Jbeta primers. Profiling relied on immunoSEQ multiplex PCR, and the TCRdb table lists in-frame clones only, not all of them. Its table records about 150,000 clones. This record belongs to a study of cytomegalovirus exposure and HLA in healthy donors. Losses at the gene ends were 8 bases for V and 1 base for J; bases not matched to a gene: 1. Germline V CDR1 and CDR2: MDHEN, SYDVKM. CDR3 length equals 13 residues. The V gene is TRBV28, the J gene TRBJ2-2; 7 nucleotides line up with TRBD1. This sequence originates from a woman aged 50 to 60 in good health and CMV-seronegative. The sample was PBMCs. The CDR3 coding sequence is TGTGCCAGCCGGACAGGGAACACCGGGGAGCTGTTTTTT. This translates into CASRTGNTGELFF.